The 11 T cell receptor beta chains listed next were all sequenced from one sample in a study of T cell clonotyping in hematopoietic cell transplantation. The data were produced by immunoSEQ multiplex PCR, yet TCRdb's version contains in-frame clones alone and is incomplete. The top ten hold approximately 20% of the sample, which has a few thousand clones, about 18% seen once. The source material was peripheral blood mononuclear cells, sampled 30 days after allogeneic stem cell transplant. These receptors all stem from a male patient in his fifties or sixties who had an allogeneic stem cell transplant from a related donor, so the T cells may come from the graft donor. Some clones in this sample may be carry-over from other donors' samples.

This clone has just a few counts. The chain employs TRBV4-3 and TRBJ1-3; no reliable D call. Germline V CDR1 and CDR2: LGHNA, YSLEER. V was clipped by 2 bases and J by 8 bases, with 13 bases between them. The CDR3 extends over 14 amino acids. The CDR3 loop reads CASSQNVQTYTIYF. CDR3 sequence (DNA): TGCGCCAGCAGCCAAAACGTCCAGACGTACACCATATATTTT.

This clone is medium-sized. This chain links TRBV30 with TRBJ2-7; D remains ambiguous. V shed 0 bases and J shed 4 bases, with 4 bases lying between them. The CDR3 has 11 amino acids. The germline gives CDR1 GTSNPN, CDR2 SVGIG (reference sequence). DNA of the CDR3: TGTGCCTGGAGTGTACAGTACGAGCAGTACTTC. Translation gives CAWSVQYEQYF.

This rearrangement joins TRBV7-2 to TRBJ2-7; the match to TRBD2 covers 9 bases. This CDR3 spans 15 amino acids. J was trimmed by 5 bases and V by 0 bases; bases with no gene match: 5. Germline values: CDR1 SGHTA, CDR2 FQGNSA. The chain's CDR3 is CASSLASGSGDEQYF. The CDR3 nucleotides read TGTGCCAGCAGCTTAGCTAGCGGGAGCGGCGACGAGCAGTACTTC.

The V and J genes are TRBV30 and TRBJ2-7; 8 bases are a match to TRBD1. J was trimmed by 2 bases and V by 1 base; bases with no gene match: 7. CDR3 length: 15 residues. CDR1 is GTSNPN and CDR2 is SVGIG in the germline V gene (reference sequence). CDR3: CAWSGSGTGAYEQYF. The CDR3, as DNA: TGTGCCTGGAGTGGATCCGGGACAGGCGCCTACGAGCAGTACTTC. The whole variable domain, filled in from reference TRBV30 and TRBJ2-7, reads SQTIHQWPATLVQPVGSPLSLECTVEGTSNPNLYWYRQAAGRGLQLLFYSVGIGQISSEVPQNLSASRPQDRQFILSSKKLLLSDSGFYLCAWSGSGTGAYEQYFGPGTRLTVT.

V and J are TRBV30 and TRBJ1-2, with D unclear. Germline V gives CDR1 GTSNPN, CDR2 SVGIG (reference sequence). With 3 bases removed from V and 5 bases from J, the gap between germline ends came to 10 bases. This CDR3 region has 12 residues. CDR3 DNA: TGTGCCTGGAGCCCAATACCTTATGGCTACACCTTC. It yields the protein CAWSPIPYGYTF.

This clone was seen a handful of times. CDR3 loop: CAFSDTQYF. Written as DNA, the CDR3 is TGTGCCTTTTCAGATACGCAGTATTTT. The rearrangement links TRBV30 to TRBJ2-3; D unclear. Trimming shortened V by 7 bases and J by 4 bases, and 3 bases separated the two germline ends. Per the germline V gene, CDR1 is GTSNPN and CDR2 is SVGIG (reference sequence). The CDR3 extends over 9 amino acids.

This clone was counted between two and nine times. The chain joins TRBV29-1 to TRBJ1-2, with unresolved D. V was pared by 6 bases and J by 8 bases, with 16 bases between. The CDR3 consists of 12 residues. CDR1 is SQVTM, CDR2 ANQGSEA, per germline. The CDR3 is CSVRSISGGYTF. The CDR3 bases are TGCAGCGTCCGGAGCATCTCCGGCGGCTACACCTTC.

This clone was observed a few times. The chain employs TRBV27 and TRBJ1-2; no reliable D call. This CDR3 spans 17 amino acids. CDR1 and CDR2 from the germline V gene are MNHEY and SMNVEV (reference sequence). The ends were cut back, 0 bases at V and 8 bases at J, with 22 bases in the middle. The DNA for the CDR3 is TGTGCCAGCAGTTTATCACCGCGGGGAGGGCCCCGAGGAGGCTACACCTTC. Encoded protein: CASSLSPRGGPRGGYTF.

This clone came up a few times. The V gene is TRBV6-5, the J gene TRBJ1-1; D uncertain. Germline-derived CDR1 and CDR2 are MNHEY and SVGAGI. V was clipped by 4 bases and J by 3 bases, with 9 bases between them. The CDR3 consists of 13 residues. The CDR3 nucleotides are TGTGCCAGCAGTTTCAATCGGTACACTGAAGCTTTCTTT. It translates to CASSFNRYTEAFF.

This clone ranks as large. This sample also contains other DNA sequences that code for the same CDR3. The chain links TRBV5-6 to TRBJ2-7; D uncertain. Germline V gene lookup returns CDR1 SGHDT and CDR2 YYEEEE. The CDR3 is 12 residues long. V was trimmed by 4 bases and J by 0 bases, leaving 5 bases between them. CDR3 sequence: CASSLSSYEQYF. In DNA form, the CDR3 reads TGTGCCAGCAGCCTCAGCTCCTACGAGCAGTACTTC.

This clone is classed as medium-sized (0.01 to 0.1%). The chain links TRBV30 to TRBJ1-5, with 8 bases aligning to TRBD1. From germline, CDR1 is GTSNPN and CDR2 SVGIG (reference sequence). With 5 bases clipped from V and 2 bases from J, the junction kept 11 bases outside the gene matches. This CDR3 spans 16 amino acids. CDR3 nucleotides: TGTGCCTGGCAACAATCGCAGGGGGCTGGCAATCAGCCCCAGCATTTT. It translates to CAWQQSQGAGNQPQHF.